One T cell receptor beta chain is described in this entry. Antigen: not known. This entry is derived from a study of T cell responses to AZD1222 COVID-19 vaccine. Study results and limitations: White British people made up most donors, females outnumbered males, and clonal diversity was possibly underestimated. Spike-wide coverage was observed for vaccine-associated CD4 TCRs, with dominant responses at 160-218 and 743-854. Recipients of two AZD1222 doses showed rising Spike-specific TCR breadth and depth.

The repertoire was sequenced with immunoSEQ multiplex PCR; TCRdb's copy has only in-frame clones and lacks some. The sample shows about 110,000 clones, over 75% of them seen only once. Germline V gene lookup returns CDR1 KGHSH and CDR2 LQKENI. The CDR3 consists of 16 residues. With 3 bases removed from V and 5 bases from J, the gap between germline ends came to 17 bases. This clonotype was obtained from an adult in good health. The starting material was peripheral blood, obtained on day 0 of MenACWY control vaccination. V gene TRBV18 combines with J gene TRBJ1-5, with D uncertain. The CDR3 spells CASSPTISGQDQPQHF. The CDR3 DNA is TGTGCCAGCTCACCGACAATAAGTGGGCAAGATCAGCCCCAGCATTTT.